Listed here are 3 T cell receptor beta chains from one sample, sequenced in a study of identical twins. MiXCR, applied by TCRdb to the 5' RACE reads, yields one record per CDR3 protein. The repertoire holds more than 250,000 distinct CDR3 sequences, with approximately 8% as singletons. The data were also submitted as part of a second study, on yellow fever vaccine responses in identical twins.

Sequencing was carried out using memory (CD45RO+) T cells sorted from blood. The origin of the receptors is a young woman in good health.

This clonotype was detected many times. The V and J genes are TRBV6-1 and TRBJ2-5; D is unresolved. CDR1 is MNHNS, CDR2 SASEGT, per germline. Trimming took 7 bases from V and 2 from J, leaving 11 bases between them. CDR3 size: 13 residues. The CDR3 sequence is CASKGWGQETQYF. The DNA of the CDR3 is TGTGCCAGCAAAGGCTGGGGACAAGAGACCCAGTACTTC.

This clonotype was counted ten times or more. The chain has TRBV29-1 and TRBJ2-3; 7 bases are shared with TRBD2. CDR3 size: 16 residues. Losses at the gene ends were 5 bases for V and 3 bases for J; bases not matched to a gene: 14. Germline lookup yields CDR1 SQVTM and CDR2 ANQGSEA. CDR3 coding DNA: TGCAGCGTTACCGCGGGCGGGAGAAAGGAAACAGATACGCAGTATTTT. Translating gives CSVTAGGRKETDTQYF.

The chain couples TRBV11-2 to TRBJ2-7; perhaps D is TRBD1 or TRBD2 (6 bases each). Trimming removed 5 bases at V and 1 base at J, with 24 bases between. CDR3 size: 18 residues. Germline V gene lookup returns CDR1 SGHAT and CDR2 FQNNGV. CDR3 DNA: TGTGCCAGCAGCCCCTTGGGTAGGGGGACGGGAGAGTCCTACGAGCAGTACTTC. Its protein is CASSPLGRGTGESYEQYF.